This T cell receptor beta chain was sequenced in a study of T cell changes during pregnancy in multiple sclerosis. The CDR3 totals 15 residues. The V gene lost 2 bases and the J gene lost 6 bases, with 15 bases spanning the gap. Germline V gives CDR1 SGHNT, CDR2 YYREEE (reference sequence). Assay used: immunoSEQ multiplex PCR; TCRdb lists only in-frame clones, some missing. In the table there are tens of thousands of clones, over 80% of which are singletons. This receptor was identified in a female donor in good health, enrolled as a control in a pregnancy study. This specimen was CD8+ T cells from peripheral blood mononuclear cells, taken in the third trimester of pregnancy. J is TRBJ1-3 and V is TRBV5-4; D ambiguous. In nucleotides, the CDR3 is TGTGCCAGCAGCTTAGTAACAGCACCGGAAAACACCATATATTTT. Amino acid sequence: CASSLVTAPENTIYF.